This TCR beta chain emerged from a study of neurological immune-mediated disorders (dated 2019 in TCRdb). For the wider study: Among the roughly 35 multiple sclerosis patients, roughly 31 had relapsing-remitting MS and 3 had secondary progressive MS. The study compared peripheral blood TCR-beta repertoires of HTLV-I-associated myelopathy (HAM/TSP) patients, multiple sclerosis patients and healthy controls using UMI-based sequencing. Longitudinal samples, technical triplicates and paired sorted CD4+ and CD8+ T-cell subsets, alongside PBMC samples, were included among the approximately 110 TCR-beta libraries. The cohort included some 70 subjects: about 15 with HAM/TSP, approximately 34 with multiple sclerosis, and roughly 20 healthy controls.

For unsorted PBMC libraries, 2 million PBMCs were used after storage in RNAlater at -80 degrees C until RNA extraction. The multiple sclerosis patients were enrolled in a US clinical protocol that used magnetic resonance imaging to evaluate disease progression. PBMCs were separated from peripheral blood using Ficoll-Hypaque density gradient centrifugation and then cryopreserved in liquid nitrogen. This clonotype was found many times. Its antigen remains undetermined. Within one base of it there is no much larger clone, and no base qualities were kept. cDNA was synthesized by template-switch 5'RACE using a primer carrying a 10-nucleotide random unique molecular identifier by which each TCR transcript was tagged. Every sequencing run yielded over 180 million TCR-beta sequences covering 15-18 subjects. The RNeasy kit was used to extract total RNA. TCR-beta VDJ regions were amplified with primers for the TCR constant region and the 5'RACE anchor, using the KAPA Real-time Library Amplification kit. A first PCR added sample indexes and Illumina adaptors, and a second PCR then raised library yield. After purification with Ampure beads, the TCR product of roughly 650 bp was size-selected on a 2% E-gel SizeSelection system. Library quality was checked on a Bioanalyzer, concentration was measured with Qubit, and libraries were quantified with the Kapa Library Quantification kit before pooling. Libraries were sequenced paired-end 2 x 150 bp on an Illumina HiSeq 2500. To increase sequence diversity, about 25-31% phiX was spiked into each library pool. The authors processed their data as follows. The quality-filtered reads were processed with the UMI-based MiGEC pipeline, whose error correction step removed more than 80% of the raw TCR sequences. IMGT germline references were used for aligning VDJ genes, and each clonotype was defined as a unique CDR3 amino acid sequence together with its V-J genes. Clonal expansion, Shannon diversity and CDR3 relatedness (CalcPairwiseDistances, ClusterSamples) were evaluated with VDJtools, and phylogenetic trees were built with CLCbio workbench. Clones with at least 8 unique UMIs were defined as expanded, with this threshold being based on coefficient-of-variation modelling across technical triplicates. TCRdb reprocessing: public reads trimmed at Q25 with fastp, clones called with MiXCR, in-frame beta chains kept. Records with the same CDR3 protein are collapsed into one entry carrying the most frequent genes and DNA. What appears here as the V and J calls and clone size reflects TCRdb's work, not the paper's. The sample contains 50,000 to 65,000 distinct CDR3 sequences, around 5% of them found a single time. About 3.2% of the sample is taken by the ten largest.

The CDR3 runs 13 residues from the cysteine to the phenylalanine. The DNA shown is the 39-base CDR3, in frame from base 1. The junction shows trimming of 4 bases on V and 4 bases on J, plus 8 bases between the germline ends. Via the germline V gene, CDR1 is SGHTA and CDR2 FQGTGA. General study outcomes and caveats: Expanded clones from different subjects shared no identical CDR3 amino acid sequences, which suggests that TCR-beta repertoires were private in all groups. TCR clonal expansion was highest in HAM/TSP patients and lowest in MS patients, with MS patients falling below even healthy controls. Phylogenetic analysis grouped repertoires from 18 of 34 MS patients into a cluster of related CDR3 sequences, suggesting a possible repertoire-level signature. The MS cluster was not associated with any clinical or MRI features, and the authors stated that larger cohorts are needed.

The receptor was derived from a woman aged 45-65 years with multiple sclerosis. The source material was PBMCs. Here the chain combines TRBV7-3 and TRBJ1-5, with the D gene too uncertain to name. The DNA sequence is as follows: TGTGCCAGCAGCTCTCAGAAAAATCAGCCCCAGCATTTT. The translation is CASSSQKNQPQHF.